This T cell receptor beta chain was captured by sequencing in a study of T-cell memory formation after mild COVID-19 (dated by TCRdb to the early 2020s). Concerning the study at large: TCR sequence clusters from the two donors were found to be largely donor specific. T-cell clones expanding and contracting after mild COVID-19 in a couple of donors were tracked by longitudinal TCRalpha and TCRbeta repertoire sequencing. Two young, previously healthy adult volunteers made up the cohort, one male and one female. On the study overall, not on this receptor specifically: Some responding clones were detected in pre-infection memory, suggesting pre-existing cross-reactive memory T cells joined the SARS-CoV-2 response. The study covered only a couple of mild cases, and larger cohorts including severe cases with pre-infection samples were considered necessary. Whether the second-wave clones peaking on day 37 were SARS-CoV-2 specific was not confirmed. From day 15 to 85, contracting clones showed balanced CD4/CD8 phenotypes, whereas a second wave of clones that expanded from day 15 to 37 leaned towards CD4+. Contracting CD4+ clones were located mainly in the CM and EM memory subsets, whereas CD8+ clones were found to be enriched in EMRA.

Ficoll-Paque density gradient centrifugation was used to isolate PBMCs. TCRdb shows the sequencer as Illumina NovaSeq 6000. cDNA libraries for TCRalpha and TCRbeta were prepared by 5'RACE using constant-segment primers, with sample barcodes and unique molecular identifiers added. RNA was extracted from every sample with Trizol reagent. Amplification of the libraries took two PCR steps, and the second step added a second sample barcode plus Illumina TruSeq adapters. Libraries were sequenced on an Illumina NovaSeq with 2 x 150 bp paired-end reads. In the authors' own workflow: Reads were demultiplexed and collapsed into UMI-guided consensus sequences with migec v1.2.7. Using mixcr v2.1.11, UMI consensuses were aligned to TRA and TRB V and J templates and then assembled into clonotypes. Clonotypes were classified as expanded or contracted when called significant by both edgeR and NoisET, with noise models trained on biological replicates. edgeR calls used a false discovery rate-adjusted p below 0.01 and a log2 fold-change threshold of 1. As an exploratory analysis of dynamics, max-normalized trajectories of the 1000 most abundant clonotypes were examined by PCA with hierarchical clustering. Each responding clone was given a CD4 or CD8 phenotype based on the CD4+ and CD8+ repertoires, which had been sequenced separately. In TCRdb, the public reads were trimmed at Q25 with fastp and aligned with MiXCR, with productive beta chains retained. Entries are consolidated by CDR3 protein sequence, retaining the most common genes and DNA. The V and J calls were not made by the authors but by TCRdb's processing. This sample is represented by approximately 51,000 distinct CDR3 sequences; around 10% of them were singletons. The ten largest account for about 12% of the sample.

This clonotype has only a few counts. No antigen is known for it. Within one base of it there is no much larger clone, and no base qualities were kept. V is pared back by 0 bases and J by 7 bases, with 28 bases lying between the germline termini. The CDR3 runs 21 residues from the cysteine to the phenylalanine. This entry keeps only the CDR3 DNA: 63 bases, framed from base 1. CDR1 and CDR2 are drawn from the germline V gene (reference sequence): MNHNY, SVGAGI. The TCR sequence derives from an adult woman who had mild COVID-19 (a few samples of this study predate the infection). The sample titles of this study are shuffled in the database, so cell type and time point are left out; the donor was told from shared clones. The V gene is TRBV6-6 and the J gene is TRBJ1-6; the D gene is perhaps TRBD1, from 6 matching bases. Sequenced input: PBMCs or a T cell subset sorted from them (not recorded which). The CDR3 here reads CASSYSVGRGARLSGNSPLHF. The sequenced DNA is TGTGCCAGCAGTTACTCAGTCGGACGGGGGGCAAGGTTAAGTGGCAATTCACCCCTCCACTTT.